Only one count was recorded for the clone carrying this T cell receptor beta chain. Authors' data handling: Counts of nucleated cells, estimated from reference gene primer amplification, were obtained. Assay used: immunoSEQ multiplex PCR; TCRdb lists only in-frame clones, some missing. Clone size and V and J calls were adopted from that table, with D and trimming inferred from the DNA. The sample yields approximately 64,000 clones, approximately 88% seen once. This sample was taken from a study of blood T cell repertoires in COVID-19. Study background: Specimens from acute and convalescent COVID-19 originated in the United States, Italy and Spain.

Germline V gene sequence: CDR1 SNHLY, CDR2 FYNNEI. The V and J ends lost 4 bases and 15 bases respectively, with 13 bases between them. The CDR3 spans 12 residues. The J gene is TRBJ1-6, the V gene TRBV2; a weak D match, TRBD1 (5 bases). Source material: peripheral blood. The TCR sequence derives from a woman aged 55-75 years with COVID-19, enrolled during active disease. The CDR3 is CASSGSGGSLHF. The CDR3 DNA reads TGTGCCAGCAGTGGGTCGGGGGGTAGCCTCCACTTT.